This T cell receptor beta chain was identified in a study of beta chain features in type 1 diabetes. Background on the study: Sorted cells, approximately 100,000,000 in number, were examined across all samples.

Broader study findings: TCRB CDR3 length was moderately but significantly reduced in all four CD4+ subsets of Type 1 diabetes patients. Among patients, naive, central memory and Treg TCRB repertoires appeared more similar than among healthy donors.

The germline V gene encodes CDR1 LGHNA and CDR2 YSLEER. The V end was cut by 0 bases, the J end by 2 bases, with 10 bases between. This CDR3 spans 16 amino acids. Points on this clone: Its antigen remains unidentified.

Expressed TCRB transcripts got sequenced, as all isolated RNA was reverse transcribed. Regulatory, naive and central memory T cell samples averaged around 3.6 million reads. Sequenced by immunoSEQ multiplex PCR; TCRdb stores in-frame clones only, minus some. The data show hundreds of thousands of clones, 15% to 19% seen once. What was sequenced was naive CD4+ T cells from blood. V is TRBV4-3 and J is TRBJ1-4; no firm D call. The TCR originated in a man in his late teens or twenties in good health. The CDR3 loop reads CASSQEGSGTNEKLFF. The CDR3 region has the DNA TGCGCCAGCAGCCAAGAGGGCTCCGGGACTAATGAAAAACTGTTTTTT.